The text below deals with one T cell receptor beta chain. This clonotype has a single count. Its antigen is not yet known. Germline is not matched at one junction end, which may reflect a read error. Library generation was performed with multiplex PCR. The data were produced on an Illumina HiSeq 2500. Following protocols modified from ARM-PCR, the researchers constructed TCRbeta libraries through three rounds of nested PCR with primers (Table S4). Before sequencing, PCR products of 200-500 bp were excised from the gel and purified with the QIAquick gel extraction kit. Per the authors' processing: Trimmomatic was used to clean the reads, FLASH was used to merge the reads into complete CDR3 sequences, and MiTCR was used to assign the reads to V(D)J germline segments. Clonal diversity was calculated as the inverse Simpson's index using VDJtools. In-frame sequences lacking a premature stop codon were counted as productive reads. TCRdb handled the public reads itself, with Q25 trimming in fastp and clone calling in MiXCR, and kept productive beta chains. Rows are combined by CDR3 protein, so each entry shows the most common genes and DNA. What appears here as the V and J calls and clone size reflects TCRdb's work, not the paper's. The sample data list over 100,000 distinct CDR3 sequences, and 62% of these were observed just once. Around 17% of the sample goes to the ten largest clones.

RNA was isolated from bulk unsorted tissue, and RNA quality was assessed with a NanoDrop ND-1000 and an Agilent 2100. For the normal lung samples, distant non-tumor tissue was collected more than 3 cm away from the tumor edge. All donors had newly diagnosed lung cancer, had not received prior chemotherapy, and were admitted for thoracic surgery in China between August and November 2014. The study excluded patients who had received radiotherapy or chemotherapy before or who had another cancer at the same time. Surgical tissue pieces of roughly 1-2 cm3 were preserved in RNAlater solution and stored at -80 °C until use. The entry originates in a study of tumor and adjacent non-tumor tissue in lung cancer (dated by TCRdb to the late 2010s). In terms of the full investigation: Patients with adenocarcinoma (approximately 12), squamous cell carcinoma (2) and small cell lung cancer (1) were included in the cohort. Ages among the roughly 15 patients ranged from about 30 to 85 years, there were approximately 10 men and 5 women, and disease was at TNM stage I to III. A total of approximately 120,000,000 productive TCRbeta reads were generated by sequencing, corresponding to an average of about 4.17 million reads per sample. The study compared bulk TCRbeta repertoires from lung tumor tissue and matched distant non-tumor lung tissue of over 13 lung cancer patients. TCRbeta CDR3 sequencing was performed on more than 25 paired specimens, with one tumor sample and one normal lung sample collected per patient. Overall study results and their limits: TCR diversity (inverse Simpson) was significantly higher in tumor than in normal lung tissue (431.37 vs 166.20, P = 0.0075, Mann-Whitney U test). Younger patients had significantly higher TCR diversity, and higher tumor TCR diversity was associated with shorter overall and disease-free survival. The top 100 clones accounted for a significantly larger cumulative portion of the repertoire in normal lung than in tumor tissue. Peripheral blood was not sequenced, so blood TCRbeta repertoires in these lung cancer patients were not examined. The methods do not name the sequencing platform or mention unique molecular identifiers. Only approximately 16 patients were included in the cohort, and the need for larger samples and more detailed clinical data was noted by the authors.

Via the germline V gene, CDR1 is SQVTM and CDR2 ANQGSEA. The CDR3 holds 15 amino acids from the cysteine to the phenylalanine. Only CDR3 DNA remains: 45 bases, in frame from the first base. The sample was distant non-tumor lung tissue. The chain is encoded by TRBV29-1 joined to TRBJ1-2; TRBD1 is possibly the D segment (5 matching bases). The source of this sequence is a man between 60 and 70 years old with non-small cell lung cancer. CDR3 region: CSVEDRGSRFYGYIF. The DNA reads TGCAGCGTTGAAGATCGGGGCAGCCGCTTCTATGGTTACATCTTC.